A selection of T cell receptor beta chains follows, all from one sample in a study of shared clonotypes between healthy human individuals. Clones were sequenced by immunoSEQ multiplex PCR, and TCRdb holds only the in-frame ones, with some missing. The sample includes 2 million to 2.5 million clones, around 93% of them seen just once. Sequenced input: naive CD4+ T cells from PBMCs. The receptor set was obtained from a man aged 18 to 30 in good health. Some clones in this sample may be carry-over from other donors' samples. The CDR3 runs from the conserved cysteine through the conserved F or W. The D gene is left open where the match is weak. Part of the rows lack a size; the others show once, few, many or a class for expanded clones.

TRBJ2-7,TRBD1,TRBV19,.,TGTGCCAGTAGTACCGGCAGGGGGCCCTACGAGCAGTACTTC,CASSTGRGPYEQYF
TRBJ1-3,.,TRBV2,.,TGTGCCAGCAGTATCCTAGGAAACACCATATATTTT,CASSILGNTIYF
TRBJ1-5,.,TRBV5-4,.,TGTGCCAGCAGCCAAGTCGGCAGGGGCGAATATAGCAATCAGCCCCAGCATTTT,CASSQVGRGEYSNQPQHF
TRBJ1-2,.,TRBV10-2,few,TGCGCCAGCAGTCCCTCCGAGGGGAGGAACTATGGCTACACCTTC,CASSPSEGRNYGYTF
TRBJ2-5,TRBD2,TRBV6-1,.,TGTGCCAATTCCCCGGGACTAGGGAGTGAGACCCAGTACTTC,CANSPGLGSETQYF
TRBJ1-2,.,TRBV7-9,.,TGTGCCAGCAGCTTAGTGGGACCTGATGGCTACACCTTC,CASSLVGPDGYTF
TRBJ2-6,.,TRBV9,.,TGTGCCAGCAGCGTTTCCCCAGGGCGGGCTGGGGCCAACGTCCTGACTTTC,CASSVSPGRAGANVLTF
TRBJ1-3,.,TRBV11-2,.,TGTGCCAGCAGCCCTCGTCGGGGGGCCGGAAACACCATATATTTT,CASSPRRGAGNTIYF
TRBJ1-2,.,TRBV6-1,.,TGTGCCAGCAGTGAGCAACAGGGCCGCTATGGCTACACCTTC,CASSEQQGRYGYTF
TRBJ2-3,.,TRBV29-1,.,TGCAGCGTTGGGACTCAGAGGGCAGATACGCAGTATTTT,CSVGTQRADTQYF
TRBJ1-3,.,TRBV9,.,TGTGCCAGCAGCGTAGTGGACACCTCCCGGGACACCATATATTTT,CASSVVDTSRDTIYF
TRBJ2-3,TRBD2,TRBV15,.,TGTGCCACCAGCAGGGGGGAGGGAACTAGCACAGATACGCAGTATTTT,CATSRGEGTSTDTQYF
TRBJ2-5,TRBD1,TRBV5-1,.,TGCGCCAGCAACTCGTTGACAGGGAGCTACCCTCAAAAAGAGACCCAGTACTTC,CASNSLTGSYPQKETQYF
TRBJ2-1,TRBD2,TRBV28,.,TGTGCCAGCAGTACCTATAGCGGGTTCTCCTACAATGAGCAGTTCTTC,CASSTYSGFSYNEQFF
TRBJ2-7,TRBD1,TRBV7-6,.,TGTGCCAGCAGCCGGACAGGAGCCTCCTACGAGCAGTACTTC,CASSRTGASYEQYF
TRBJ2-7,.,TRBV20-1,.,TGCAGTGCTACTCTCTCCTACGAGCAGTACTTC,CSATLSYEQYF
TRBJ1-2,TRBD1,TRBV5-1,once,TGCGCCAGCAGCCCACGACAGGGTAGGGGCTATGGCTACACCTTC,CASSPRQGRGYGYTF
TRBJ2-3,.,TRBV5-1,.,TGCGCCAGCAGACCAGACGGGAACACAGATACGCAGTATTTT,CASRPDGNTDTQYF
TRBJ2-7,.,TRBV19,.,TGTGCCAGTAGTGGGCCAAGGGGAGCTGGCGAGCAGTACTTC,CASSGPRGAGEQYF
TRBJ1-6,TRBD1,TRBV11-2,.,TGTGCCAGCAGCTCCGGACAGGGAAGCTCCTATAATTCACCCCTCCACTTT,CASSSGQGSSYNSPLHF
TRBJ1-4,TRBD1,TRBV5-4,.,TGTGCCACAAAACAGGGGACTAATGAAAAACTGTTTTTT,CATKQGTNEKLFF
TRBJ2-5,.,TRBV5-1,.,TGCGCCAGCAGCTTTTCCGGGACCCAAGAGACCCAGTACTTC,CASSFSGTQETQYF
TRBJ2-7,.,TRBV5-4,.,TGTGCCAGCAGACCGGGACTCGACTACGAGCAGTACTTC,CASRPGLDYEQYF
TRBJ1-4,.,TRBV28,.,TGTGCCAGCAGTTTAAGAGGGGCAGCTAATGAAAAACTGTTTTTT,CASSLRGAANEKLFF
TRBJ2-3,.,TRBV2,.,TGTGCCAGCGGGTTGGCGGTTCGCACAGATACGCAGTATTTT,CASGLAVRTDTQYF
TRBJ1-1,.,TRBV7-2,.,TGTGCCAGCAGCTTAGGGGCTAACACTGAAGCTTTCTTT,CASSLGANTEAFF
TRBJ2-7,.,TRBV5-6,.,TGTGCCAGCAGCCCCCCCTGGGACTACGAGCAGTACTTC,CASSPPWDYEQYF
TRBJ2-1,TRBD1,TRBV11-1,.,TGTGCCAGCAGCCCTCGGGACAGGGCGGATAATGAGCAGTTCTTC,CASSPRDRADNEQFF
TRBJ2-6,.,TRBV7-9,.,TGTGCCAGCAGCCATCCGGGATCCGGGGCCAACGTCCTGACTTTC,CASSHPGSGANVLTF
TRBJ2-3,.,TRBV5-1,.,TGCGCCAGCAGCTTGGAGGCTGTCACAGATACGCAGTATTTT,CASSLEAVTDTQYF
TRBJ2-1,TRBD2,TRBV28,once,TGTGCCAGCAGTTTATGGGGACTAGCGGGAACTGAGCAGTTCTTC,CASSLWGLAGTEQFF
TRBJ2-7,TRBD1,TRBV27,.,TGTGCCAGCAGTCGGACCGGGACAGGGGGCTACGAGCAGTACTTC,CASSRTGTGGYEQYF
TRBJ2-1,TRBD2,TRBV19,.,TGTGCCAGTAGTTCTCCGCCCGGGACTAGCGAGAACAATGAGCAGTTCTTC,CASSSPPGTSENNEQFF
TRBJ2-3,.,TRBV5-1,once,TGCGCCAGCAGCTTGGTTCGGACCAGCACAGATACGCAGTATTTT,CASSLVRTSTDTQYF
TRBJ2-2,.,TRBV5-5,once,TGTGCCAGCAGCTTGGCGGGGGACTCATACACCGGGGAGCTGTTTTTT,CASSLAGDSYTGELFF
TRBJ2-1,.,TRBV28,.,TGTGCCAGCAGCCCCGGTGGGCAAAGGAATGAGCAGTTCTTC,CASSPGGQRNEQFF
TRBJ2-3,.,TRBV11-2,.,TGTGCCAGCAGCTTAGTTTTCGGGGGGCCTAGCACAGATACGCAGTATTTT,CASSLVFGGPSTDTQYF
TRBJ2-7,.,TRBV11-2,.,TGTGCCAGCAGCTCCAGGGGAGGGACAGGCTCCTACGAGCAGTACTTC,CASSSRGGTGSYEQYF
TRBJ1-1,.,TRBV19,.,TGTGCCAGTACGAAAGGGGCTTATTTGAACACTGAAGCTTTCTTT,CASTKGAYLNTEAFF
TRBJ2-3,TRBD2,TRBV9,.,TGTGCCAGCAGCGTTGTAGCGGGCCCTCGGGATACGCAGTATTTT,CASSVVAGPRDTQYF
TRBJ2-1,TRBD2,TRBV5-1,.,TGCGCCAGCAGCTTGATCCGCGCTAGCGGGAGCAATGAGCAGTTCTTC,CASSLIRASGSNEQFF
TRBJ1-4,.,TRBV19,.,TGTGCCAGTAGCCGCCGTGGTGCAACTAATGAAAAACTGTTTTTT,CASSRRGATNEKLFF
TRBJ1-2,.,TRBV4-2,.,TGTGCCAGCAGCCAAGAAGGGCAGAGGGTCAACTATGGCTACACCTTC,CASSQEGQRVNYGYTF
TRBJ2-1,.,TRBV5-6,.,TGTGCCAGCGCACGCGGTGACGGGGTTTACAATGAGCAGTTCTTC,CASARGDGVYNEQFF
TRBJ2-7,TRBD1,TRBV28,.,TGTGCCAGCAGGCGTCCGGGACAGGGGATTTACGAGCAGTACTTC,CASRRPGQGIYEQYF
TRBJ1-5,.,TRBV5-5,few,TGTGCCAGCAGCTTGGAGGGACACGGCAATCAGCCCCAGCATTTT,CASSLEGHGNQPQHF
TRBJ2-7,TRBD1,TRBV2,once,TGTGCCAGCGGGCAGGGGGACTACGAGCAGTACTTC,CASGQGDYEQYF
TRBJ1-5,.,TRBV28,.,TGTGCCAGCAGTGGGGTACTGAGCAATCAGCCCCAGCATTTT,CASSGVLSNQPQHF
TRBJ2-3,.,TRBV5-1,.,TGCGCCAGCAGCTTGTTAGGCATCCGCGATACGCAGTATTTT,CASSLLGIRDTQYF
TRBJ1-1,TRBD1,TRBV5-4,.,TGTGCCAGCAGCTTGGCAGGACAGGGAGGTACTGAAGCTTTCTTT,CASSLAGQGGTEAFF
TRBJ2-7,TRBD1,TRBV11-3,.,TGTGCCAGCAGGGGGGACAGGGGGACCTACGAGCAGTACTTC,CASRGDRGTYEQYF
TRBJ1-5,.,TRBV6-5,.,TGTGCCAGCAGTCCTCCGGGTCCCCGCAATCAGCCCCAGCATTTT,CASSPPGPRNQPQHF